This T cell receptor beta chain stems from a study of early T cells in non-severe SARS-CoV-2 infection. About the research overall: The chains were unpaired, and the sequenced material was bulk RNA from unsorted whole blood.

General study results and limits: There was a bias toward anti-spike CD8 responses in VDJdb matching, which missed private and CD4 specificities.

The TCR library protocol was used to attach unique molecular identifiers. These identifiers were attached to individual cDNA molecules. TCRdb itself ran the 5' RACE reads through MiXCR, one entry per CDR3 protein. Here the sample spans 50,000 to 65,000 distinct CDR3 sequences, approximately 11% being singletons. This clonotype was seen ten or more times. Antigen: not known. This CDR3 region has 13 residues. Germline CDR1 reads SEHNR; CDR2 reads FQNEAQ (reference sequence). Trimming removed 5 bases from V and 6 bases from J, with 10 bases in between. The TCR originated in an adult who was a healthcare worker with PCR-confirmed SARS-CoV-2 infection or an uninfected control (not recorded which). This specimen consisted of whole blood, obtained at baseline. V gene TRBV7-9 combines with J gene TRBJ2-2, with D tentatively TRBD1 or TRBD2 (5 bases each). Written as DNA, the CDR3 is TGTGCCAGCAGCCCAGAGGGGTCCGGGGAGCTGTTTTTT. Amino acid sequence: CASSPEGSGELFF.